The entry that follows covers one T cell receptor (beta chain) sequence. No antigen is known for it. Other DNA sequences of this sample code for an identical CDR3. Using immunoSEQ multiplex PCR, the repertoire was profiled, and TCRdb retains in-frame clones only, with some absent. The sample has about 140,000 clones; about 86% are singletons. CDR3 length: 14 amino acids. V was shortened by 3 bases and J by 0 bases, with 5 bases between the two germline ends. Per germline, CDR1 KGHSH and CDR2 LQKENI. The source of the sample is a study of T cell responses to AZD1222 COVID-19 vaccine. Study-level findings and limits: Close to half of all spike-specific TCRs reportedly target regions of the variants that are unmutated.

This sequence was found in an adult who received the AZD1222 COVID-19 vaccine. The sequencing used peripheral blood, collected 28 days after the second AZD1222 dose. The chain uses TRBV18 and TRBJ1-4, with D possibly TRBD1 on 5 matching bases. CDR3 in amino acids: CASSPGATNEKLFF. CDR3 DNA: TGTGCCAGCTCACCGGGGGCAACTAATGAAAAACTGTTTTTT.